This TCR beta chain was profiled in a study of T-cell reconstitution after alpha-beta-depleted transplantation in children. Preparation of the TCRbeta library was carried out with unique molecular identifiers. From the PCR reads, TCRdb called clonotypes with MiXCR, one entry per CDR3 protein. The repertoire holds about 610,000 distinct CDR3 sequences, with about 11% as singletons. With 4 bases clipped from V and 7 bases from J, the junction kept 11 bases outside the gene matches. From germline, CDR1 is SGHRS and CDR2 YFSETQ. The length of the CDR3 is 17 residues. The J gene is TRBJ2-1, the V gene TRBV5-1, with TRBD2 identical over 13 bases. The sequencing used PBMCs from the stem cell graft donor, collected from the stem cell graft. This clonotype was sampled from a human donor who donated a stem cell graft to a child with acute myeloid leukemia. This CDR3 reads CASSLGTSGTNGNEQFF. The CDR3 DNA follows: TGCGCCAGCAGCCTAGGGACTAGCGGGACTAACGGGAATGAGCAGTTCTTC.